The source of this T cell receptor beta chain is a study of CD4 and CD8 cells across lung adenocarcinoma regions. TCRdb independently ran MiXCR on the PCR reads; one entry per CDR3 protein. The data contain roughly 6,800 distinct CDR3 sequences, roughly 57% of them singletons. Donors had localized lung adenocarcinoma, a non-small cell lung cancer. The sample was CD8+ T cells from the center of a lung tumor. The TCR was taken from a male donor with lung adenocarcinoma. The CD4 and CD8 labels of this study may be unreliable.

CDR3 in DNA: TGTGCCAGCAGCGCTTACCGTGAGACCCAGTACTTC. This translates into CASSAYRETQYF. The chain employs TRBV6-1 and TRBJ2-5; D unclear. The CDR3 is made up of 12 amino acids. With 6 bases removed from V and 5 bases from J, the gap between germline ends came to 10 bases. The germline V gene encodes CDR1 MNHNS and CDR2 SASEGT.